This T cell receptor beta chain was sequenced for a study of cytomegalovirus exposure and HLA in healthy donors. Germline V gives CDR1 SGHVS, CDR2 FNYEAQ. The CDR3 spans 12 residues. Deletions cut 5 bases from V and 9 bases from J, with 14 bases between. Assay: immunoSEQ multiplex PCR; the TCRdb copy retains only in-frame clones and omits some. The sample includes about 130,000 clones, around nine tenths seen only once; the top ten take about 2%. The sample consisted of PBMCs. This rearrangement joins TRBV7-6 to TRBJ2-7; a weak D match, TRBD2 (5 bases). This clonotype was sampled from a woman younger than 35 in good health and CMV-seronegative. In nucleotides, the CDR3 is TGTGCCAGCAGCCCCTTGGACTCTGGGCAGTACTTC. It specifies CASSPLDSGQYF.